This record covers a single TCR beta chain. Some clones are missing from TCRdb's copy, which holds only in-frame ones; the method was immunoSEQ multiplex PCR. This sample has roughly 700,000 clones, with 70% to 90% found just once. This record belongs to a study of blood T cell repertoires in COVID-19. As for the study in general: COVID-19 samples collected from the United States, Italy and Spain covered acute and convalescent phases.

This CDR3 has 15 amino acids. In germline, CDR1 is SQVTM, CDR2 ANQGSEA. V was shortened by 5 bases and J by 2 bases, with 18 bases between the two germline ends. The specimen sequenced was peripheral blood. V and J are TRBV29-1 and TRBJ1-1; possibly TRBD1 for D (6 bases). The source of this sequence is a woman in her late teens or twenties with acute or convalescent COVID-19. The CDR3 DNA sequence: TGCAGCGTTACTTCGAACAGGGCGCAAAACACTGAAGCTTTCTTT. It specifies CSVTSNRAQNTEAFF.